The 15 T cell receptor beta chains reported below all come from one sample, sequenced in a study of cytomegalovirus exposure and HLA in healthy donors. 13 Jbeta primers and 60 Vbeta primers were used for the PCR. The repertoire was sequenced with immunoSEQ multiplex PCR; TCRdb's copy has only in-frame clones and lacks some. The data contain some 70,000 clones, 65% to 70% of them singletons. The sample comprised PBMCs. These receptors originate from a male donor in good health and CMV-seropositive.

This chain uses TRBV19 with TRBJ1-3, with D uncertain. Germline V gene data show CDR1 as LNHDA and CDR2 as SQIVND (reference sequence). CDR3 length: 15 amino acids. Trimming stripped 4 bases from V and 4 bases from J, with 14 bases between. The CDR3 here is CASSTNPGMGNTIYF. CDR3 nucleotide sequence: TGTGCCAGTAGTACCAATCCAGGAATGGGAAACACCATATATTTT.

With regard to this clone: At one end, the junction sequence differs from germline, possibly due to a read error. The chain's CDR3 is CAGSSVETQYF. The CDR3 nucleotides are TGTGCCGGCAGTTCAGTAGAGACCCAGTACTTC. The chain carries TRBV28 and TRBJ2-5; D unresolved. Germline loops: CDR1 MDHEN, CDR2 SYDVKM. This CDR3 has 11 residues.

The rearrangement uses TRBV18 and TRBJ1-3; 11 bases are shared with TRBD1. Trimming at V came to 1 base and at J to 4 bases, leaving 3 bases not matched to a gene. CDR3 length: 16 amino acids. Germline-derived CDR1 and CDR2 are KGHSH and LQKENI. The CDR3 is CASSPRDRGSGNTIYF. In DNA form, the CDR3 reads TGTGCCAGCTCACCACGGGACAGGGGGAGCGGAAACACCATATATTTT.

The CDR3 sequence: CVRSLDTGDRAKNIQYF. In nucleotides, the CDR3 is TGTGTCAGAAGCCTCGATACAGGAGATAGAGCCAAAAACATTCAGTACTTC. This chain uses TRBV7-5 with TRBJ2-4; the D call of TRBD1 is as the table states it, not checked on the DNA. TRBV7-5 is designated a pseudogene. The CDR3 consists of 17 residues.

J is TRBJ2-1 and V is TRBV10-3; 9 positions agree with TRBD2. After removal of 8 bases from V and 7 bases from J, the junction contained 9 bases not matched to a gene. This CDR3 is 14 amino acids long. CDR1 and CDR2 from the germline V gene are ENHRY and SYGVKD. DNA for the CDR3: TGTGCCATCGGGGGCGGGGGGGGGCCGAATGAGCAGTTCTTC. It encodes CAIGGGGGPNEQFF.

The DNA of the CDR3 is TGTGCCAGTAGTACCTCATCTGGGACTCCCCGAGCCTACGAGCAGTACTTC. Its protein product is CASSTSSGTPRAYEQYF. This chain links TRBV19 with TRBJ2-7; D is possibly TRBD2 (6 bases). CDR1 is LNHDA and CDR2 is SQIVND in the germline V gene (reference sequence). This CDR3 contains 17 residues. Trimming stripped 4 bases from V and 2 bases from J, with 21 bases between.

The chain has TRBV21-1 and TRBJ1-2; the D segment call TRBD1 is taken from the table without a DNA check. TRBV21-1 is noted as a pseudogene. The CDR3 length is 20 residues. CDR3 DNA: TGTGCCAGCAGCAAAGAAGGTGACAGGGAAAACCCTAACCGATACTATGGCTACACCTTC. Protein sequence: CASSKEGDRENPNRYYGYTF.

The chain links TRBV30 to TRBJ2-4; 10 bases are a match to TRBD2. The CDR3 is 15 residues long. The V gene's germline CDR1 is GTSNPN and CDR2 SVGIG (reference sequence). The V segment lost 5 bases and the J segment 3 bases; nucleotides outside the gene matches: 7. This CDR3 is CAWGLGLAVKNIQYF. In nucleotides, the CDR3 is TGTGCCTGGGGGCTCGGACTAGCGGTCAAAAACATTCAGTACTTC.

The chain couples TRBV5-1 to TRBJ1-1; tentatively, D is TRBD1 (5 bases). There are 15 residues in the CDR3. Per the germline V gene, CDR1 is SGHRS and CDR2 is YFSETQ. Trimming pared 1 base from V and 4 bases from J, leaving 14 bases between. The DNA of the CDR3 is TGCGCCAGCAGCTTGATGGCAGGGCGTAGCACTGAAGCTTTCTTT. Its protein is CASSLMAGRSTEAFF.

This clone was recorded a few times. The gene calls are TRBV18 and TRBJ2-3, with 12 bases aligning to TRBD2. V trimming: 8 bases; J trimming: 4 bases; junction bases outside the gene matches: 13. The germline V gene has CDR1 KGHSH and CDR2 LQKENI. The length of the CDR3 is 17 residues. CDR3 nucleotides: TGTGCCAGCGGCCCCGGGACTAGCGGGCTTGCGGCAGATACGCAGTATTTT. This translates into CASGPGTSGLAADTQYF.

This clone was seen a handful of times. The chain has TRBV5-1 and TRBJ2-1, with 8 bases that match TRBD1. Germline V lookup: CDR1 SGHRS, CDR2 YFSETQ. V trimming: 4 bases; J trimming: 9 bases; junction bases outside the gene matches: 6. The CDR3 consists of 13 residues. The CDR3 region is CASSAQGEGEQFF. Here the CDR3 DNA reads TGCGCCAGCAGCGCACAGGGGGAAGGTGAGCAGTTCTTC.

This clone showed up just a few times. The genes are TRBV10-2 and TRBJ2-1; weak D call: TRBD2 (7 bases). V was shortened by 6 bases and J by 2 bases, with 11 bases between the two germline ends. Per germline, CDR1 WSHSY and CDR2 SAAADI. The CDR3 length is 14 residues. The CDR3 here is CASRPGGAYNEQFF. The CDR3 DNA is TGCGCCAGCAGGCCGGGGGGCGCCTACAATGAGCAGTTCTTC.

V and J are TRBV7-9 and TRBJ1-2, with TRBD1 identical over 9 bases. Per the germline V gene, CDR1 is SEHNR and CDR2 is FQNEAQ (reference sequence). Losses at the gene ends were 8 bases for V and 6 bases for J; bases not matched to a gene: 19. The CDR3 runs to 17 residues. Written as DNA, the CDR3 is TGTGCCAGCTTCGTATTTTCGACAGGGGGGCTTCCTAATGGCTACACCTTC. Translating it yields CASFVFSTGGLPNGYTF.

The chain uses TRBV6-6 and TRBJ1-1; D perhaps matches TRBD1 (5 bases). Germline V gene data show CDR1 as MNHNY and CDR2 as SVGAGI (reference sequence). Trimming removed 4 bases from V and 5 bases from J, with 8 bases in between. The CDR3 spans 12 residues. The CDR3 bases are TGTGCCAGCAGTTTACGGGGGACTGAAGCTTTCTTT. Encoded protein: CASSLRGTEAFF.

The V gene is TRBV10-1, the J gene TRBJ2-1; 11 bases map to TRBD2. Looked up from germline, CDR1 is WNHNN and CDR2 is SYGVQD (reference sequence). The CDR3 consists of 15 residues. V lost 5 bases and J lost 4; bases outside the gene matches: 4. The CDR3 bases are TGCGCCAGCAGTTTAGCGGGGGGGCTTTACAATGAGCAGTTCTTC. It codes for CASSLAGGLYNEQFF.